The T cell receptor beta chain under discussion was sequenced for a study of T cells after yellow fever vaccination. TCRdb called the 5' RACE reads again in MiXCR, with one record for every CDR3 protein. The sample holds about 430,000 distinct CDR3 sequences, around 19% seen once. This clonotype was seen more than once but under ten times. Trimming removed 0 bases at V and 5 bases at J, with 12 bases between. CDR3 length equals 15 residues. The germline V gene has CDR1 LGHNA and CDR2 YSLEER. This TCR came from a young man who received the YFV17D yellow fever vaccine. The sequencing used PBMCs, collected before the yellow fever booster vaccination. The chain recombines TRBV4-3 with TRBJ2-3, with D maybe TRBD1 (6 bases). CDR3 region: CASSQEGGPLDTQYF. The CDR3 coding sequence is TGCGCCAGCAGCCAAGAAGGGGGACCTTTAGATACGCAGTATTTT.